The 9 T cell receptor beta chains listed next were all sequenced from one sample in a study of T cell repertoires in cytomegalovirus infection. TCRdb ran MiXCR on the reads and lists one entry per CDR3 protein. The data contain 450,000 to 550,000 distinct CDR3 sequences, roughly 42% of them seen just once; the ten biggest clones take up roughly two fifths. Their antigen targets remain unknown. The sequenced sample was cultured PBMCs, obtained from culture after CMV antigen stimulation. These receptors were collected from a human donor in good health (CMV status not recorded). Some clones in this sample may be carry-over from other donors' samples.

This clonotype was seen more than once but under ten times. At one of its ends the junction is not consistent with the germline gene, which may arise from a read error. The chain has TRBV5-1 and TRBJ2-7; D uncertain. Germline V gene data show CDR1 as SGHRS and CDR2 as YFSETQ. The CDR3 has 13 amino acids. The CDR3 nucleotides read TGTGCCAGCAGCTTTGAGAGCTCCTACGAGCAGTACTTC. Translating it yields CASSFESSYEQYF.

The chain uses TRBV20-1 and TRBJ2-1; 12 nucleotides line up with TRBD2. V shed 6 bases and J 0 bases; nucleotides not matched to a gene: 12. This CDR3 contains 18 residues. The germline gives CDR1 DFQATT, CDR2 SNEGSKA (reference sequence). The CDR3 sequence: CSAPQLAGGLPSYNEQFF. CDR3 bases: TGCAGTGCACCCCAACTAGCGGGGGGCCTACCCTCCTACAATGAGCAGTTCTTC.

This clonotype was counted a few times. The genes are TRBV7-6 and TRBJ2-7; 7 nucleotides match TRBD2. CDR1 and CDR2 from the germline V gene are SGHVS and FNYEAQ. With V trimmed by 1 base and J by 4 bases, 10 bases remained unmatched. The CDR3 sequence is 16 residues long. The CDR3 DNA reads TGTGCCAGCAGCTTAGTGGCTAGCGGCCCTTTGTACGAGCAGTACTTC. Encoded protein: CASSLVASGPLYEQYF.

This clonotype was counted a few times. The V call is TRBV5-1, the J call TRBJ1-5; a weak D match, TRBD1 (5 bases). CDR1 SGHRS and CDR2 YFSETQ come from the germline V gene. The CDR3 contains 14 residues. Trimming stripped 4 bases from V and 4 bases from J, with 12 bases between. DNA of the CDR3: TGCGCCAGCAGCCCCGGGGCCTTTAATCAGCCCCAGCATTTT. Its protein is CASSPGAFNQPQHF.

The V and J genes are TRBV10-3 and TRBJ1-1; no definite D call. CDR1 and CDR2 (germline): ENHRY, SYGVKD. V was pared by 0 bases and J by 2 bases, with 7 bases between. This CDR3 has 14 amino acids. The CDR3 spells CAISESGGNTEAFF. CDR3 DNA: TGTGCCATCAGTGAGTCGGGTGGTAACACTGAAGCTTTCTTT.

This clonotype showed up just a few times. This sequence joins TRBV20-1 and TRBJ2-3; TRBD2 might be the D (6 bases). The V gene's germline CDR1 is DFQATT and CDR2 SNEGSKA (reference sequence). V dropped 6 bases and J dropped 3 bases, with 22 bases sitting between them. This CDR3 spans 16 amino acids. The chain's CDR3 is CSATHRGFEETDTQYF. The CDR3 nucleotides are TGCAGTGCGACCCATCGGGGGTTTGAGGAAACAGATACGCAGTATTTT.

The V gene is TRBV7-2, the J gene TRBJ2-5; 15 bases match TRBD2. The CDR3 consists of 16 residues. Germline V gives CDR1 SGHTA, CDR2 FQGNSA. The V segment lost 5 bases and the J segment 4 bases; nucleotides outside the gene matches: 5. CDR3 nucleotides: TGTGCCAGCAGCCGGGGACTAGCGGGGGGAGGAGAGACCCAGTACTTC. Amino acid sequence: CASSRGLAGGGETQYF.

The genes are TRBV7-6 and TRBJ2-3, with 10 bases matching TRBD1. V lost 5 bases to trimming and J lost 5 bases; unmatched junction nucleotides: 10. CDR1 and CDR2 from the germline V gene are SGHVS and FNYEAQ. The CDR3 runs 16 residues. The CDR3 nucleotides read TGTGCCAGCAGCCCTTGGGACAGGGGATCGGGAGATACGCAGTATTTT. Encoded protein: CASSPWDRGSGDTQYF.

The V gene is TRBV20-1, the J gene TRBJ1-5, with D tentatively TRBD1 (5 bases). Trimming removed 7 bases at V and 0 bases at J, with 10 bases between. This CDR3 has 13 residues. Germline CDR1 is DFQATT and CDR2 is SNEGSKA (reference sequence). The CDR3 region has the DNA TGCAGTGGGGGGTTAGGTAGCAATCAGCCCCAGCATTTT. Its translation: CSGGLGSNQPQHF.